This T cell receptor beta chain was sequenced for a study of T cell responses to AZD1222 COVID-19 vaccine (dated by TCRdb to 2020 to 2022). For context, the study as a whole: AZD1222 recipients with second doses at about 4 weeks or about 12 weeks were pooled, because spike-specific TCR depth and breadth did not differ between schedules. TCR sequencing was performed for 230 to 250 trial participants, of whom roughly 200 were given two doses of AZD1222 and around 26 were given two doses of MenACWY control vaccine. Enrollment into the trials was organized by age into subgroups of 18-55, 56-69 and 70-plus years, and those subgroups contained 148, 28 and 57 TCR-sequenced participants, respectively.

With respect to this clone: Its antigen is not yet known. No clone much larger than this one lies a single base away; base qualities are absent.

What the time point label conveys for this sample: baseline before first vaccination. Vaccinee samples were obtained from the UK trials COV001 and COV002, which included a single-blind randomized controlled phase 2/3 trial of AZD1222 (ChAdOx1 nCoV-19) in healthy adults. For TCRbeta chain sequencing, PBMC samples were collected from trial participants at day 0 and at day 28 after the second dose. The CDR3 regions of human TCRbeta chains were analyzed by immunosequencing. Per the authors' processing: TCRs in the repertoires were matched against a reference library of SARS-CoV-2-specific TCRs that had been generated with the MIRA antigen-specificity platform. Breadth meant the fraction of unique TCRs that were SARS-CoV-2-associated, whereas depth meant the fraction of total T cells that were SARS-CoV-2-associated. Each spike-specific TCR was assigned to its reactive spike region and to a CD4 or CD8 class using the MIRA data. Log10-transformed breadth and depth values were compared by one-way ANOVA with Sidak's multiple comparisons tests. Drawn from immuneACCESS, this table holds only the in-frame rearrangements with V and J called that TCRdb kept. Clones are partly lost; checked studies trace under half to an unresolved V gene and leave the rest unexplained. The DNA gave D and trimming, while V, J and clone size come from that table. This sample gives 55,000 to 70,000 clones in total; almost 90% of them show up just once. Of the sample, roughly 8% is held by the ten largest clones.

Summary of the overall study and its limitations: Only five to seven AZD1222 recipients were SARS-CoV-2 seropositive at baseline, limiting conclusions about previously exposed vaccinees. Nearly half of unique spike-specific TCRs reportedly recognized epitopes outside regions mutated in the B.1.351 and B.1.1.7 variants. The 56-69-year group was small, and its depth increase did not reach significance, likely because of low power. Most participants were white British and females outnumbered males, and the authors suggested that clonal diversity may have been underestimated. Vaccine-associated CD4 TCRs spanned the whole spike protein, with dominant responses in regions 160-218 and 743-854. After two AZD1222 doses, spike-specific TCR breadth and depth were significantly higher than at day 0 and than in MenACWY recipients. Because no day 14 peak-response samples were available, repertoires were characterized only after the peak T cell response.

The germline V gene provides CDR1 KGHSH and CDR2 LQKENI. Trimmed from V: 4 bases; trimmed from J: 2 bases; junction bases lacking a gene match: 14. Its CDR3 holds 17 amino acids, cysteine through phenylalanine. The sequence is cut down to CDR3 DNA, 51 bases in frame from base 1. The chain uses TRBV18 and TRBJ2-7; a stretch of 7 junction bases matches TRBD2. The TCR comes from an adult in good health. This specimen consisted of peripheral blood, obtained on day 0 of AZD1222 vaccination. For the CDR3, the sequence is CASSHPGVLADPYEQYF. The bases are TGTGCCAGCTCACATCCAGGTGTTCTAGCGGACCCCTACGAGCAGTACTTC. Where the CDR3 stops, the reference TRBV18 and TRBJ2-7 genes take over; the full variable domain is NAGVMQNPRHLVRRRGQEARLRCSPMKGHSHVYWYRQLPEEGLKFMVYLQKENIIDESGMPKERFSAEFPKEGPSILRIQQVVRGDSAAYFCASSHPGVLADPYEQYFGPGTRLTVT.